The clone carrying this TCR beta chain was recorded only once. The source of the sample is a study of T cell changes during pregnancy in multiple sclerosis. Clones were read by immunoSEQ multiplex PCR, and TCRdb kept only the in-frame ones, dropping some. The repertoire holds some 97,000 clones, with roughly 92% as singletons. Germline V gene data show CDR1 as LNHDA and CDR2 as SQIVND (reference sequence). V lost 2 bases, J lost 4 bases, and 14 bases lay in between. CDR3 length: 16 amino acids. The receptor comes from a female donor with multiple sclerosis, enrolled in a pregnancy study. The source was peripheral blood, collected in the second trimester of pregnancy. The chain combines TRBV19 with TRBJ2-2; D remains unclear. The CDR3 DNA sequence: TGTGCCAGTAGTATAACAACAGCAACCTTCACCGGGGAGCTGTTTTTT. Residues: CASSITTATFTGELFF.